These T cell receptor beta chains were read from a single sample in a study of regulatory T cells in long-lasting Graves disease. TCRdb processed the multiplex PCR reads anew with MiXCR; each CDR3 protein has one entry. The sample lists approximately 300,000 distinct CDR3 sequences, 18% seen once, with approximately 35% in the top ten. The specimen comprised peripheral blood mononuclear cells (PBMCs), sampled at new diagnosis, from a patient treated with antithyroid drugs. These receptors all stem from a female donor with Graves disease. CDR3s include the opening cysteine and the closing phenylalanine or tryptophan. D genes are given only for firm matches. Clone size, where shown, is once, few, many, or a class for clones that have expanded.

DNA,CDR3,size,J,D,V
TGCGCCAGCAGCTTGGATTGGGGGAGCACCGGGGAGCTGTTTTTT,CASSLDWGSTGELFF,-,TRBJ2-2,-,TRBV5-1
TGTGCCAGCTCACCTTCTAACCCCCGGGACGTACGAGAGACCCAGTACTTC,CASSPSNPRDVRETQYF,many,TRBJ2-5,-,TRBV18
TGTGCCCTTTCGGCCGGACAGGGTACCGGGGAGCTGTTTTTT,CALSAGQGTGELFF,many,TRBJ2-2,TRBD1,TRBV11-3
TGTGCCTGGAGGTATTCAGGGGGCAATGAAGCTTTCTTT,CAWRYSGGNEAFF,many,TRBJ1-1,TRBD1,TRBV30
TGTGCCAGCAGCTTAGGACCGGGAGGTCTGTACGAGCAGTACTTC,CASSLGPGGLYEQYF,many,TRBJ2-7,TRBD2,TRBV7-2
TGTGCCAGCAGCCAAGACCAGGGAATTGGATCTGGGGCCAACGTCCTGACTTTC,CASSQDQGIGSGANVLTF,many,TRBJ2-6,-,TRBV14
TGTGCCAGCAGCCAAGACAGGGGACAGACCCAGTACTTC,CASSQDRGQTQYF,many,TRBJ2-5,TRBD1,TRBV7-3
TGTGCCAGCAGCCCTCGACTAGACCTCCACACAGATACGCAGTATTTT,CASSPRLDLHTDTQYF,-,TRBJ2-3,-,TRBV11-3
TGTGCCAGTAGTGGGCTAGCGGGAGGCTACCAAGAGACCCAGTACTTC,CASSGLAGGYQETQYF,many,TRBJ2-5,TRBD2,TRBV19
TGCAGTGCTCCCCGGTCTAGCGGGATTTACGAGCAGTACTTC,CSAPRSSGIYEQYF,many,TRBJ2-7,TRBD2,TRBV20-1
TGTGCCAGCAGTTTGGAAGTATGGGGGGGAGGTTCGCCCCTCCACTTT,CASSLEVWGGGSPLHF,-,TRBJ1-6,-,TRBV28
TGTGCCACACAAGGACAGACCACAGAAGCTTTCTTT,CATQGQTTEAFF,many,TRBJ1-1,-,TRBV2
TGTGCCAACAGCAGAGAGAAGGGGAATTCACCCCTCCACTTT,CANSREKGNSPLHF,-,TRBJ1-6,-,TRBV15
TGTGCCACCAGCAGAGAAAGGGCTAGCGGGAGAACAGATACGCAGTATTTT,CATSRERASGRTDTQYF,many,TRBJ2-3,TRBD2,TRBV15
TGTGCCATCAGTGGACAGGAGAACTATGGCTACACCTTC,CAISGQENYGYTF,many,TRBJ1-2,-,TRBV10-3
TGTGCCAGCAGTCTGGCCTACACAGATACGCAGTATTTT,CASSLAYTDTQYF,few,TRBJ2-3,-,TRBV27
TGTGCCAGCAGCTCAAGCGGAAGCTCTGGGGCCAACGTCCTGACTTTC,CASSSSGSSGANVLTF,many,TRBJ2-6,-,TRBV7-3
TGTGCCAGCAGCTTAGAGTATTGGAGTAGGACTAGCGGATCGAACACCGGGGAGCTGTTTTTT,CASSLEYWSRTSGSNTGELFF,few,TRBJ2-2,TRBD2,TRBV7-6
TGTGCCAGCAGTTACTCGGGGATGGGGACAGGGGTTTCGGAGACCCAGTACTTC,CASSYSGMGTGVSETQYF,many,TRBJ2-5,TRBD1,TRBV6-5
TGTGCCAGCACTCCGGCAGCTAGCTCCTACGAGCAGTACTTC,CASTPAASSYEQYF,many,TRBJ2-7,-,TRBV2
TGTGCCAGCTCTAAGAAGGCAGAGGCTCTGCGGGGCAATCAGCCCCAGCATTTT,CASSKKAEALRGNQPQHF,-,TRBJ1-5,-,TRBV7-2
TGCAGTGCTAGAGACCGACTAGCGGGAGATTTGACCCAGTACTTC,CSARDRLAGDLTQYF,many,TRBJ2-5,TRBD2,TRBV20-1
TGTGCCAGCTCACCCGTCATTAAGGGGGACCATTCTTCCTCTGGAAACACCATATATTTT,CASSPVIKGDHSSSGNTIYF,few,TRBJ1-3,-,TRBV18
TGCAGTGCCGCCCGGCACAATGAGCAGTTCTTC,CSAARHNEQFF,many,TRBJ2-1,-,TRBV20-1
TGTGCCACCAGTGATTCATTACGACTAGAGGATGAGCAGTTCTTC,CATSDSLRLEDEQFF,many,TRBJ2-1,-,TRBV24-1
TGTGCCAGCAGTTTGCAGGGGGGCTATGGCTACACCTTC,CASSLQGGYGYTF,many,TRBJ1-2,TRBD1,TRBV28
TGTGCCAGCAGTTACCAACCAGGGAACACTGAAGCTTTCTTT,CASSYQPGNTEAFF,many,TRBJ1-1,-,TRBV6-2/TRBV6-3
TGTGCTAGTGGTTCCCCTAGCGGGGAAGGGAAAGAGACCCAGTACTTC,CASGSPSGEGKETQYF,many,TRBJ2-5,TRBD2,TRBV12-5
TGTGCCAGCAGCTCAGTGGGGTTTTGGGCAGATACGCAGTATTTT,CASSSVGFWADTQYF,many,TRBJ2-3,-,TRBV7-8
TGCGCCAGCAGCCCTAGCGGGTTAAGCACAGATACGCAGTATTTT,CASSPSGLSTDTQYF,-,TRBJ2-3,TRBD2,TRBV4-1
TGTGCCATCAGAATTCCCGGGACAGACACAGATACGCAGTATTTT,CAIRIPGTDTDTQYF,-,TRBJ2-3,TRBD1,TRBV6-1
TGTGCCAGCAGTGGAACCGACAGGGGTGGAAACACCATATATTTT,CASSGTDRGGNTIYF,many,TRBJ1-3,TRBD1,TRBV2
TGTGCCAGCAGTTACACGAACCACAGGGCAAGAAGCTCTGGAAACACCATATATTTT,CASSYTNHRARSSGNTIYF,many,TRBJ1-3,-,TRBV6-5
TGTGCCAGCAGTTTATCCCATGACCTCAATGAGCAGTTCTTC,CASSLSHDLNEQFF,many,TRBJ2-1,-,TRBV28
TGCAGTGCTAGAGTTCCAGGGGGCGGGGAGACCCAGTACTTC,CSARVPGGGETQYF,many,TRBJ2-5,TRBD1,TRBV20-1
TGTGCCAGCAGTGAGGGACCTAAAAACATTCAGTACTTC,CASSEGPKNIQYF,-,TRBJ2-4,-,TRBV2
TGTGCCAGCTCGCCTAACGGACTAGCGGGAGAAGGTGGTAAAGAGACCCAGTACTTC,CASSPNGLAGEGGKETQYF,-,TRBJ2-5,TRBD2,TRBV2
TGCCACGCCTGGGCTAGCGAGAACACAGATACGCAGTATTTT,CHAWASENTDTQYF,-,TRBJ2-3,-,TRBV12-5
TGTGCCAGCAGAGACCTAGCGGGAGCCTACAATGAGCAGTTCTTC,CASRDLAGAYNEQFF,many,TRBJ2-1,TRBD2,TRBV3-1
TGTGCCAGCAGCCCCTCCGGGACACGTGAAGCTTTCTTT,CASSPSGTREAFF,many,TRBJ1-1,-,TRBV3-1
TGTGCCTACCAGGGGAGGGACACTGAAGCTTTCTTT,CAYQGRDTEAFF,many,TRBJ1-1,-,TRBV30
TGTGCCAGCAGCCCCCGTGGGCCGAGCTCCTATAATTCACCCCTCCACTTT,CASSPRGPSSYNSPLHF,many,TRBJ1-6,-,TRBV7-6
TGTGCCAGCACGGGGGCGGGAGAAGGGGTCTCCTACAATGAGCAGTTCTTC,CASTGAGEGVSYNEQFF,many,TRBJ2-1,-,TRBV27